This entry lists 3 T cell receptor beta chains sequenced from one sample in a study of cytotoxic CD8 clonotypes in ibrutinib-treated CLL. The method was immunoSEQ multiplex PCR; TCRdb's version includes in-frame clones alone and lacks a portion of them. This repertoire shows some 290,000 clones, about 77% found once; its top ten account for 5% to 7%. Sequencing was performed on PBMCs, taken before ibrutinib treatment. These receptors originate from a human donor with chronic lymphocytic leukemia.

This rearrangement joins TRBV6-5 to TRBJ2-3; 10 positions agree with TRBD1. The ends lost 4 bases at V and 4 bases at J; junction bases unmatched: 5. This CDR3 region has 15 residues. Germline values: CDR1 MNHEY, CDR2 SVGAGI. The chain's CDR3 is CASSSGQGVSDTQYF. As DNA, the CDR3 is TGTGCCAGCAGTTCCGGACAGGGGGTATCAGATACGCAGTATTTT.

This chain connects TRBV7-9 to TRBJ2-5; 8 bases are a match to TRBD1. The CDR3 totals 15 residues. V was clipped by 5 bases and J by 1 base; unmatched bases: 6. Germline assignment: CDR1 SEHNR and CDR2 FQNEAQ (reference sequence). CDR3 residues: CASSQGQASQETQYF. DNA of the CDR3: TGTGCCAGCAGCCAGGGACAGGCAAGCCAAGAGACCCAGTACTTC.

This clone showed up just a few times. The J gene is TRBJ1-5, the V gene TRBV4-1, with D unclear. The CDR3 runs to 15 residues. Germline CDR1 reads MGHRA; CDR2 reads YSYEKL. V was cut by 1 base and J by 3 bases, with 10 bases left in between. CDR3 DNA: TGCGCCAGCAGCCAAGGCGTTAGGGCCAATCAGCCCCAGCATTTT. Its translation: CASSQGVRANQPQHF.